A selection of T cell receptor beta chains follows, all from one sample in a study of response to subunit inactivated influenza vaccine. Using its own MiXCR run on the RT-PCR reads, TCRdb lists one record per CDR3 protein. The sample records roughly 290,000 distinct CDR3 sequences, around a fifth being singletons. The material sequenced was PBMCs from blood, taken roughly 20 months after vaccination. All receptors derive from a man in his fifties or sixties who received an inactivated influenza vaccine. Each CDR3 is given with its conserved first and last residue. The D gene is left open where the match is weak. Size values are once, few and many counts, or a class for expanded clones, and some rows have none.

v_gene,j_gene,d_gene,abundance,CDR3aa,CDR3nt
TRBV20-1,TRBJ1-2,.,few,CSARDLQIYGYTF,TGCAGTGCTAGAGATCTCCAGATCTATGGCTACACCTTC
TRBV12-3/TRBV12-4,TRBJ1-2,TRBD1,.,CASSLETGGLSYTF,TGTGCCAGCAGTTTAGAAACAGGGGGCTTGAGCTACACCTTC
TRBV28,TRBJ2-5,TRBD2,many,CASSLGATSGRGGQETQYF,TGTGCCAGCAGTTTAGGAGCGACTAGCGGGAGAGGGGGACAAGAGACCCAGTACTTC
TRBV19,TRBJ1-4,.,.,CASSIRKGANEKLFF,TGTGCCAGTAGTATTCGGAAGGGGGCTAATGAAAAACTGTTTTTT
TRBV4-2,TRBJ1-3,.,few,CASSLGDTDSGNTIYF,TGTGCCAGCAGCTTGGGGGACACCGACTCTGGAAACACCATATATTTT
TRBV5-1,TRBJ1-6,.,.,CASSLQHPSSYNSPLHF,TGCGCCAGCAGCTTACAACATCCGAGCTCCTATAATTCACCCCTCCACTTT
TRBV20-1,TRBJ1-1,.,few,CSARLRVAEAFF,TGCAGTGCTAGACTCAGGGTGGCTGAAGCTTTCTTT
TRBV15,TRBJ2-7,.,.,CATSRVGGGYEQYF,TGTGCCACCAGCAGAGTCGGGGGCGGTTACGAGCAGTACTTC
TRBV23-1,TRBJ1-5,TRBD1,many,CASSLGQGEQPQHF,TGCGCCAGCAGCCTGGGACAGGGAGAACAGCCCCAGCATTTT
TRBV7-9,TRBJ1-2,.,few,CASSLDLRGGGYTF,TGTGCCAGCAGCTTAGATCTGCGGGGGGGCGGCTACACCTTC
TRBV7-2,TRBJ2-3,.,.,CASSIMTDTQYF,TGTGCCAGCAGCATCATGACAGATACGCAGTATTTT
TRBV5-1,TRBJ1-2,.,few,CASSFDGGTYGYTF,TGCGCCAGCAGCTTCGATGGGGGAACCTATGGCTACACCTTC
TRBV7-6,TRBJ1-1,.,few,CASSPRAFYTEAFF,TGTGCCAGCAGCCCACGGGCATTCTACACTGAAGCTTTCTTT
TRBV20-1,TRBJ1-1,TRBD1,.,CSASTQGLNTEAFF,TGCAGTGCTAGCACACAGGGGTTGAACACTGAAGCTTTCTTT
TRBV7-2,TRBJ1-1,.,many,CASTQSRGMNTEAFF,TGTGCCAGCACCCAATCTCGGGGAATGAACACTGAAGCTTTCTTT
TRBV12-3/TRBV12-4,TRBJ2-2,.,.,CASSFQGANTGELFF,TGTGCCAGCAGTTTCCAGGGCGCGAACACCGGGGAGCTGTTTTTT
TRBV12-3/TRBV12-4,TRBJ1-5,.,once,CASSLGGLRPQHF,TGTGCCAGCAGTTTAGGCGGCCTACGGCCCCAGCATTTT
TRBV18,TRBJ1-1,.,many,CASSLGSGTEAFF,TGTGCCAGCTCACTAGGGTCGGGCACTGAAGCTTTCTTT
TRBV7-2,TRBJ1-5,.,.,CASSSEVGTQPQHF,TGTGCCAGCAGCTCTGAGGTGGGGACTCAGCCCCAGCATTTT
TRBV20-1,TRBJ2-3,.,few,CSALGRAGSTDTQYF,TGCAGTGCTCTGGGGAGAGCGGGCAGCACAGATACGCAGTATTTT
TRBV10-3,TRBJ2-5,.,.,CAISGGETQYF,TGTGCCATCAGTGGGGGAGAGACCCAGTACTTC
TRBV4-3,TRBJ1-5,.,few,CASSQEWNQPQHF,TGCGCCAGCAGCCAAGAATGGAATCAGCCCCAGCATTTT
TRBV20-1,TRBJ1-5,.,few,CSASRTTYSNQPQHF,TGCAGTGCTAGCCGGACAACCTATAGCAATCAGCCCCAGCATTTT
TRBV6-6,TRBJ2-7,.,.,CASKQGTLGEQYF,TGTGCCAGCAAGCAGGGCACACTGGGGGAGCAGTACTTC
TRBV6-1,TRBJ2-1,TRBD2,few,CASSQTSGRAGEQFF,TGTGCCAGCAGTCAAACTAGCGGGAGGGCCGGGGAGCAGTTCTTC
TRBV24-1,TRBJ1-5,.,.,CATSDLGEPQHF,TGTGCCACCAGTGATTTGGGAGAACCCCAGCATTTT
TRBV29-1,TRBJ1-2,TRBD1,many,CSVWGGGQGSGYTF,TGCAGCGTTTGGGGAGGAGGACAGGGCAGTGGCTACACCTTC
TRBV5-5,TRBJ1-5,.,.,CASSRRGTNSPQPQHF,TGTGCCAGCAGCCGCCGGGGGACAAACTCCCCGCAGCCCCAGCATTTT
TRBV4-2,TRBJ1-5,.,.,CASSQDYANQPQHF,TGTGCCAGCAGCCAAGATTACGCCAATCAGCCCCAGCATTTT
TRBV6-1,TRBJ1-2,TRBD1,many,CASSAGQGVYGYTF,TGTGCCAGCAGCGCGGGACAGGGGGTGTATGGCTACACCTTC
TRBV10-3,TRBJ1-1,.,few,CAISDRKAGTEAFF,TGTGCCATCAGTGACCGGAAGGCGGGCACTGAAGCTTTCTTT
TRBV10-3,TRBJ2-1,.,.,CAISELEGSSYNEQFF,TGTGCCATCAGTGAGTTGGAGGGGAGCTCCTACAATGAGCAGTTCTTC
TRBV20-1,TRBJ1-2,.,many,CSAGSYGYTF,TGCAGTGCTGGGTCTTATGGCTACACCTTC
TRBV4-3,TRBJ1-2,TRBD1,.,CASSHTAGQFYGYTF,TGCGCCAGCAGCCACACGGCGGGACAGTTCTATGGCTACACCTTC
TRBV20-1,TRBJ2-1,.,many,CSAKKGQDNEQFF,TGCAGTGCTAAAAAGGGACAAGACAATGAGCAGTTCTTC
TRBV2,TRBJ1-5,.,few,CASSTEINQPQHF,TGTGCCAGCAGTACAGAGATCAATCAGCCCCAGCATTTT
TRBV7-2,TRBJ2-2,.,.,CASSLEGTAGELFF,TGTGCCAGCAGCTTGGAGGGAACGGCCGGGGAGCTGTTTTTT
TRBV30,TRBJ1-1,.,.,CAVWGHLEAFF,TGTGCCGTATGGGGACATCTTGAAGCTTTCTTT
TRBV5-1,TRBJ1-3,.,many,CASTNGGPGNTIYF,TGCGCCAGCACCAATGGGGGGCCTGGAAACACCATATATTTT
TRBV5-8,TRBJ2-3,.,many,CASSLRTSTDTQYF,TGTGCCAGCAGTTTACGGACGAGCACAGATACGCAGTATTTT
TRBV5-1,TRBJ1-2,.,few,CASFGSNYYGYTF,TGCGCCAGCTTCGGTTCTAACTATTATGGCTACACCTTC
TRBV5-8,TRBJ2-1,TRBD2,once,CASSLAATSGYNEQFF,TGTGCCAGCAGCTTGGCCGCGACTAGCGGCTACAATGAGCAGTTCTTC
TRBV7-2,TRBJ2-1,.,few,CASSLAVRNEQFF,TGTGCCAGCAGCTTAGCAGTCAGGAATGAGCAGTTCTTC